This is a list of T cell receptor beta chains from one sample in a study of T cell responses to AZD1222 COVID-19 vaccine. Assay: immunoSEQ multiplex PCR; the TCRdb copy retains only in-frame clones and omits some. The sample yields about 120,000 clones, 92% seen once. Specimen: peripheral blood, collected on day 0 of AZD1222 vaccination. These receptors were obtained from an adult in good health. The CDR3 runs from the conserved cysteine through the conserved F or W. D genes are given only for firm matches. Expanded clones are given a class, and other clones once, few, many or no size at all.

v_call	j_call	clone_size	d_call	cdr3_aa	cdr3_nt
TRBV19	TRBJ2-4	-	-	CASSIRVGQNIQYF	TGTGCCAGTAGTATTCGGGTGGGCCAAAACATTCAGTACTTC
TRBV9	TRBJ2-2	-	TRBD1	CASTPWGTANTGELFF	TGTGCCAGCACCCCGTGGGGGACAGCGAACACCGGGGAGCTGTTTTTT
TRBV4-3	TRBJ1-1	once	-	CASSQDRVSDTEAFF	TGCGCCAGCAGCCAAGATCGGGTCTCGGACACTGAAGCTTTCTTT
TRBV4-3	TRBJ1-1	-	-	CASSRGRATNTEAFF	TGCGCCAGCAGCCGAGGAAGGGCCACGAACACTGAAGCTTTCTTT
TRBV7-9	TRBJ1-1	-	-	CASSLGWTDRRTEAFF	TGTGCCAGCAGCTTAGGGTGGACAGACCGGCGGACTGAAGCTTTCTTT
TRBV13	TRBJ2-1	-	-	CASSLGMSSYNEQFF	TGTGCCAGCAGCTTAGGAATGAGCTCCTACAATGAGCAGTTCTTC
TRBV5-4	TRBJ2-1	once	-	CASSSNQGYNTYNEQFF	TGTGCCAGCAGCTCAAACCAGGGGTACAACACCTACAATGAGCAGTTCTTC
TRBV19	TRBJ1-1	-	TRBD1	CASSMGTGNQRRAEAFF	TGTGCCAGTAGTATGGGGACAGGCAATCAACGGAGGGCTGAAGCTTTCTTT
TRBV6-1	TRBJ2-1	-	-	CASSEAVDYNEQFF	TGTGCCAGCAGTGAAGCAGTGGATTACAATGAGCAGTTCTTC
TRBV5-6	TRBJ1-5	once	TRBD1	CASSRQGGDQPQHF	TGTGCCAGCAGCCGACAGGGGGGAGATCAGCCCCAGCATTTT
TRBV4-3	TRBJ2-3	-	-	CASSQERVTDTQYF	TGCGCCAGCAGCCAAGAAAGGGTTACAGATACGCAGTATTTT
TRBV3-1/TRBV3-2	TRBJ1-3	once	TRBD1	CASSPRDRGRGNTIYF	TGTGCCAGCAGCCCCCGGGACAGGGGGCGAGGAAACACCATATATTTT
TRBV19	TRBJ2-5	once	TRBD2	CASSMVPSGGQLYQETQYF	TGTGCCAGTAGTATGGTGCCTAGCGGGGGCCAATTGTACCAAGAGACCCAGTACTTC
TRBV6-5	TRBJ2-1	-	-	CASSPRRGAEQFF	TGTGCCAGCAGTCCCAGGAGAGGGGCTGAGCAGTTCTTC
TRBV28	TRBJ1-5	-	-	CASKVQGGGNQPQHF	TGTGCCAGCAAGGTACAGGGAGGGGGCAATCAGCCCCAGCATTTT
TRBV10-3	TRBJ2-1	-	-	CAIKFGEIGNEQFF	TGTGCCATCAAGTTCGGGGAGATAGGCAATGAGCAGTTCTTC
TRBV5-4	TRBJ2-7	few	-	CASSSGTPYEQYF	TGTGCCAGCAGCTCCGGGACCCCATACGAGCAGTACTTC
TRBV5-4	TRBJ1-1	-	TRBD1	CASSLAGRGSMNTEAFF	TGTGCCAGCAGCTTGGCGGGCAGGGGGTCGATGAACACTGAAGCTTTCTTT
TRBV5-1	TRBJ2-5	-	-	CASSLAGLTRQETQYF	TGCGCCAGCAGCTTGGCTGGACTTACCCGCCAAGAGACCCAGTACTTC
TRBV23-1	TRBJ1-2	-	TRBD1	CASSPDRGSYGYTF	TGCGCCAGCAGCCCGGACAGGGGTAGCTATGGCTACACCTTC
TRBV13	TRBJ2-5	-	-	CASSNFLDSGRRETQYF	TGTGCCAGCAGCAATTTTCTGGACTCAGGGAGGCGAGAGACCCAGTACTTC
TRBV19	TRBJ1-2	once	TRBD1	CASSMQRNRDRGNYGYTF	TGTGCCAGTAGTATGCAAAGAAACCGGGACAGGGGAAACTATGGCTACACCTTC
TRBV9	TRBJ1-1	-	-	CASSLQIWDTEAFF	TGTGCCAGCAGCTTACAGATCTGGGACACTGAAGCTTTCTTT
TRBV6-5	TRBJ1-5	-	TRBD1	CASRDRDDQPQHF	TGTGCCAGCCGGGACAGGGATGATCAGCCCCAGCATTTT
TRBV7-9	TRBJ1-1	-	-	CASSSGTLDTLYTEAFF	TGTGCCAGCAGCTCCGGGACACTTGACACTCTCTACACTGAAGCTTTCTTT
TRBV7-9	TRBJ1-5	-	-	CASSLSYQPQHF	TGTGCCAGCAGCTTATCTTATCAGCCCCAGCATTTT
TRBV2	TRBJ2-1	-	-	CASRGANEQFF	TGTGCCAGCAGGGGGGCCAATGAGCAGTTCTTC
TRBV14	TRBJ2-5	-	-	CASSQPTWYQETQYF	TGTGCCAGCAGCCAGCCGACCTGGTACCAAGAGACCCAGTACTTC
TRBV12-3/TRBV12-4	TRBJ2-7	-	-	CASTGENEQYF	TGTGCCAGCACCGGCGAGAACGAGCAGTACTTC
TRBV7-2	TRBJ2-7	-	TRBD1	CASSQTGTGLKYF	TGTGCCAGCAGTCAGACCGGGACAGGGCTGAAGTACTTC
TRBV6-1	TRBJ2-3	-	-	CASSEETYDTSDTQYF	TGTGCCAGCAGTGAAGAAACCTACGACACATCGGATACGCAGTATTTT
TRBV18	TRBJ1-1	few	-	CASSLGELNTEAFF	TGTGCCAGCTCACTAGGGGAGTTGAACACTGAAGCTTTCTTT
TRBV12-5	TRBJ2-1	once	-	CASGSSGQNNEQFF	TGTGCTAGTGGTTCCTCGGGGCAGAACAATGAGCAGTTCTTC
TRBV7-2	TRBJ1-1	-	TRBD1	CASSFLDLGTGGAFF	TGTGCCAGCAGCTTTTTGGATTTAGGGACAGGGGGGGCTTTCTTT
TRBV19	TRBJ1-5	-	TRBD1	CATASPDRGLIHSNQPQHF	TGTGCCACCGCTTCTCCGGACAGGGGCCTTATCCATAGCAATCAGCCCCAGCATTTT
TRBV2	TRBJ2-7	-	TRBD2	CASQGSGQYEQYF	TGTGCCAGCCAGGGTAGCGGGCAATACGAGCAGTACTTC
TRBV14	TRBJ1-1	once	-	CASSQAQVPPEAFF	TGTGCCAGCAGCCAAGCCCAGGTTCCCCCTGAAGCTTTCTTT
TRBV7-2	TRBJ2-3	-	-	CASSLLGDTQYF	TGTGCCAGCAGTCTTCTAGGAGATACGCAGTATTTT